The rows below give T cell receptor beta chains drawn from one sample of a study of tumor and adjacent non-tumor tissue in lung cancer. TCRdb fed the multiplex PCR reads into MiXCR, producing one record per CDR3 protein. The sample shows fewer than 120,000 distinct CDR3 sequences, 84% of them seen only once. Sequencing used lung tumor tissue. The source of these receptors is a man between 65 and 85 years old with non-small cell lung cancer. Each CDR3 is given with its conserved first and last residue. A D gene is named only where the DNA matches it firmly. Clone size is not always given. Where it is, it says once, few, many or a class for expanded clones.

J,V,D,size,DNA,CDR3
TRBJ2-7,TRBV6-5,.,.,TGTGCCGTCGGATGGAGATTAGCAGGTTCTTACGACCAGTACTTC,CAVGWRLAGSYDQYF
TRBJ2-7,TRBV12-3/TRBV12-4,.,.,TGTGTCAGCAGTGTCCTAACAGTGTCGGGTGAGCAGTACTTC,CVSSVLTVSGEQYF
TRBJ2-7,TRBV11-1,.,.,TGTGCCAGTAGCTTAGAAGCTTCCACCTACTACGAGCAATACTTC,CASSLEASTYYEQYF
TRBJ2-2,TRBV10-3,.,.,TGTGCCATCACTGAGTCTCGGGAAGCCACCGTGGAGCTGTTTTTT,CAITESREATVELFF
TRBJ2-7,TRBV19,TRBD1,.,TGTGCCAGAAGTATAGGACAGGGATTTACCTACGAGCAATACTTC,CARSIGQGFTYEQYF
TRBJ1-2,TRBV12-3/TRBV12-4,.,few,TGTGCTAGCAGTTTATTGACAGTCTTTGGCTATGGCTACACCTTC,CASSLLTVFGYGYTF
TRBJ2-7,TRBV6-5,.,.,TGTGCCAGCAGTTTCTGGGGGCCCGGGGGCAATTACGAGCAGTACTTC,CASSFWGPGGNYEQYF
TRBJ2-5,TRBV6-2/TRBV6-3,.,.,TGTGCCAGCAGTTCCATCAGGCTAGTGGGATCCGTACCCAAAAAAGAGACCCAGTACTTC,CASSSIRLVGSVPKKETQYF
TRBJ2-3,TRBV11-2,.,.,TGTGCCACGTCTGATCGGAGTACATATACACAGTATTTT,CATSDRSTYTQYF
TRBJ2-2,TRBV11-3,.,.,TGTGCCAGCAGCTTAGACTTCACCGGGGAGCTGTTTTTT,CASSLDFTGELFF
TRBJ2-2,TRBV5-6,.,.,TGTGCCAGCAGCTTCGGAACCTGGAACTCAGGCGGGGAGTTGTTTTTT,CASSFGTWNSGGELFF
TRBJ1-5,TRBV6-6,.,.,TGTGCAAGCTCGGCGGGGTTTCAGCGCCAGCATTTT,CASSAGFQRQHF
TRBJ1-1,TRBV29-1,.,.,TGTAACGTTGGCGGGGAAGGGTCCACTGAAGCTTTCTTT,CNVGGEGSTEAFF
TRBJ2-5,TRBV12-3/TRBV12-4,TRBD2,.,TGTGCCAGCAGCAAAAGCGACCACCCGACTAGCAGGCTTAACCAGGAGACCCAGTATTTC,CASSKSDHPTSRLNQETQYF
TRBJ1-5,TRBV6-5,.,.,TGTGCCAGCAGCCCCATGCGAGGGTTGAATCAGCCCCAGCATTTT,CASSPMRGLNQPQHF
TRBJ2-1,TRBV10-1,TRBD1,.,TGCGCCAACAGTCGGACAGGGCCCTATTGCAATGAGCGGTTCTTC,CANSRTGPYCNERFF
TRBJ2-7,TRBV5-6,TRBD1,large,TGTGCCAGCAGCTCCGTTGTCCGGGACAGGACCTACGAGCAGTACTTC,CASSSVVRDRTYEQYF
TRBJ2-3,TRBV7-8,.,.,TGTGTCAGCAGCGCCTTGGGGGGGCCTCGGACAGATACGCAGTATTTT,CVSSALGGPRTDTQYF
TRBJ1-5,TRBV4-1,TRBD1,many,TGCGCCAGCAGCCCCGGGACAGGGAGCAATCAGCCCCAGCATTTT,CASSPGTGSNQPQHF
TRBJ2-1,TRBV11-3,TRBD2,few,TGTGCCAACAGCCTCCTAGGGACTAGCGGGGACTACAACGAGCAGTTCTTC,CANSLLGTSGDYNEQFF
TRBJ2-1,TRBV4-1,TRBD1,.,TGCGCCAGCAGTCATTCCTCCAGGACAGGGGTCTACAATGAGCAGTTCTTC,CASSHSSRTGVYNEQFF
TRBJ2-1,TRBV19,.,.,TGTGCCAGTAGTATCCGGGCGGAGTGGGAGTTAACCTACAATGAGCTGTTCTTC,CASSIRAEWELTYNELFF
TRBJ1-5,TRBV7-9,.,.,TGTGCCAGCAGATATGAGAGCGATCAGCCCCAGCATTTT,CASRYESDQPQHF
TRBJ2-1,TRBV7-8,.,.,TGCGCCAGCAGCCCATTACTAGTGACGGTTGAGCAGTTCTTC,CASSPLLVTVEQFF
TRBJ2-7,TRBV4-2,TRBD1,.,TGTGCAATCAGCCAAGGACAGGGTCTCTACGGGCAGTACTTC,CAISQGQGLYGQYF
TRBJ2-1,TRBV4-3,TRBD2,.,TGCGCCAACAGCCAGGATACTAACGGGAGGTATAATGAGCAATTCTTC,CANSQDTNGRYNEQFF
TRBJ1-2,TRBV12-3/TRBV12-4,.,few,TGTGCCAGCACCCTAGGAGATGAATACACCTTC,CASTLGDEYTF
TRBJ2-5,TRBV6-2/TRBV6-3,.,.,TGTGCCAGCAAGATGGGGACTGCTGATCAAGAGACCCAGTGCTTC,CASKMGTADQETQCF
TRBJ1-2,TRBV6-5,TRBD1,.,TGTGCCAGCAGTTACAGCGGACAGGAGGCATATGGCTACATCTTC,CASSYSGQEAYGYIF
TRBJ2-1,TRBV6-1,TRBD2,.,TGTGCCAGCACGGGGGGAAGCTCCTACAATGGGCGGTTCTTC,CASTGGSSYNGRFF
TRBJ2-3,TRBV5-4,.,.,TGTGCCAGCAGTCCGACTAGTGTGAGAGGGACAGATACGCAATATTTT,CASSPTSVRGTDTQYF
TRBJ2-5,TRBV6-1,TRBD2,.,TGTGCCAGCAGTGAAAGCGCTCCGGGGCGGGAGATCCAGTACTTC,CASSESAPGREIQYF
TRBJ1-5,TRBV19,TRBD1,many,TGTGCCAGTAGTACGGGACAGGGCAGTAATCAGCCCCAGCATTTT,CASSTGQGSNQPQHF
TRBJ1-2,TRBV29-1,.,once,TGCAGCGTTGAACCGGCAAGGGGCGGATATGGCTACACCTTC,CSVEPARGGYGYTF
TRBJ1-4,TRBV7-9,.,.,TGTGCCGGCAGCTTGATCAGGGGACCCAATGAAAAACTGTTTTTT,CAGSLIRGPNEKLFF
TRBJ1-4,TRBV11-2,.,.,TGTGCCAGCAGCAGAAATGGGGCAAGTAGTGAAAAACTGTTTTTT,CASSRNGASSEKLFF
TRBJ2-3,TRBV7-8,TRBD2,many,TGTGCCAGCAGCCTACGGACTAGCGGGAGTACTAGCACAGATACGCAGTATTTT,CASSLRTSGSTSTDTQYF
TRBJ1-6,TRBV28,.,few,TGTGCCAACAGTGCTGGTGGGGCGGGTTATAATTCACCCCTCCACTTT,CANSAGGAGYNSPLHF
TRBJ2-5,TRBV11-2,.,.,TGTGCCAGCAGCTGGAGGGCCGGGGAGACCCAGTACTTC,CASSWRAGETQYF
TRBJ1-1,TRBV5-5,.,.,TGTGCCAGTACGGGACACGTCGGTGGCACTGAAGCTTTCTTT,CASTGHVGGTEAFF
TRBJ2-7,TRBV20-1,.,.,TGCAGTGTTAGAGATGGGGGGACAGACACCTACGAACAGTATTTC,CSVRDGGTDTYEQYF
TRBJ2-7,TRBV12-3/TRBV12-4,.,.,TGTGCCAGCAGTTTTTTGGGGGCGGGGGAGGTCGGGTCTTACGAGCAGTACTTC,CASSFLGAGEVGSYEQYF
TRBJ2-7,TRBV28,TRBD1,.,TGTGCCAGCAGCTGGACAGGGAAGGGCTACGAGCGGTACTTC,CASSWTGKGYERYF
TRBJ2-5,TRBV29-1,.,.,TGCAGCGTTGAAACCCGACATGTACGAGAGACCCAGTACTTC,CSVETRHVRETQYF
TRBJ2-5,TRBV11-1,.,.,TGTGGCAGTAGCTTAGCGCGTGGGGGATCCCAGTACTTC,CGSSLARGGSQYF
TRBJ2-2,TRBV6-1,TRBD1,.,TGTACCAGCCAAGAGGGGGTTTTTACAGGGGAACTGTTTTTT,CTSQEGVFTGELFF
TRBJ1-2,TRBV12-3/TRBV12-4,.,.,TGTGCCAGCAGTGCTTTCTCTGTCGTTAACTATGGCTACACCTTC,CASSAFSVVNYGYTF
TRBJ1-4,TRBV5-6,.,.,TGTGCCAGCAGCTTGAGAGGGAGAACTAATACAAAACTGTTTTTT,CASSLRGRTNTKLFF
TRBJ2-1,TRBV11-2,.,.,TGTGCCAGTAGCATAGCGAGACAGTACAATAAGCAGTTCTTC,CASSIARQYNKQFF
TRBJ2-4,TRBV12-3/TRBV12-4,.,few,TGTGTCAGCACCCTACCCATACACGGAAACATTCAGTACTTC,CVSTLPIHGNIQYF
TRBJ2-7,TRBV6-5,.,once,TGTGCCAGCAGTTACTCTATAGCAGACCTGCAGTACTTC,CASSYSIADLQYF
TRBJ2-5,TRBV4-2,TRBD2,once,TGTGCCGGCAGCCAAGGGACATGCGGGAGGGCGGAGACCCAGTATTTC,CAGSQGTCGRAETQYF
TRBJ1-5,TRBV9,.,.,TGTGCCAGCAGCTCCTATCTGGGTCAGCCCCAGCATTTT,CASSSYLGQPQHF